A single TCR beta chain is shown here with its context. What it recognizes is unknown. Trimming at V came to 2 bases and at J to 6 bases, leaving 20 bases not matched to a gene. The CDR3 length is 19 residues. Germline lookup yields CDR1 LGHNA and CDR2 YSLEER. Only in-frame clones appear in the TCRdb table, and some are missing; sequencing was by immunoSEQ multiplex PCR. The repertoire includes some 140,000 clones, about four fifths of them detected once, and roughly 1.4% sits in the top ten. The entry originates in a study of cytomegalovirus exposure and HLA in healthy donors. The study's findings and limits: In vitro work confirmed that a few CMV-associated chains recognize CMV antigens.

The rearrangement links TRBV4-3 to TRBJ2-7, with 9 positions matching TRBD2. The receptor comes from a woman in her twenties or thirties in good health and CMV-seronegative. Sequencing used PBMCs. CDR3 in amino acids: CASSQPTGYTGTSFPEQYF. The CDR3 DNA reads as TGCGCCAGCAGCCAACCTACAGGGTACACCGGGACTAGCTTTCCCGAGCAGTACTTC.